The clone carrying this T cell receptor beta chain was seen many times. What it binds is unknown. Unique molecular identifiers featured in how the TCRbeta library was prepared. TCRdb redid the calling of the PCR reads with MiXCR, one entry per CDR3 protein. This sample has 70,000 or so distinct CDR3 sequences, with about a tenth found just once. These data belong to a study of T-cell reconstitution after alpha-beta-depleted transplantation in children. Study-level results: After transplant, at about two months, alpha-beta T cells were reportedly derived from several hundred expanded graft clones.

This CDR3 is 15 amino acids long. Germline assignment: CDR1 KGHDR and CDR2 SFDVKD. V lost 6 bases to trimming and J lost 0 bases; unmatched junction nucleotides: 4. The starting material was PBMCs, obtained before TCRalphabeta/CD19-depleted stem cell transplant. The chain is built from TRBV24-1 and TRBJ2-3; 8 bases fit TRBD2. The receptor's source is a boy under 18 with acute myeloid leukemia, due to receive a stem cell transplant. The CDR3 bases are TGTGCCACCAGTAAGACGGGAGGGAGCACAGATACGCAGTATTTT. This translates into CATSKTGGSTDTQYF.